This T cell receptor (beta chain) is drawn from a study of Ad26.COV2.S vaccination and SARS-CoV-2 variants. Background on the study: The vaccine Ad26.COV2.S was put into the muscle once, or twice with 56 days between.

Noted treatment: some 20 received Ad26.COV2.S at low or high dose, single or two shots; 5 received placebo; per-sample allocation not given. Material that was analyzed had been drawn on day 63 after the first vaccine or placebo injection. A Boston donor was an adult aged 18-55 years. The shot given was an Ad26 vector that makes Wuhan-strain SARS-CoV-2 spike. The CDR3 totals 15 residues. With V trimmed by 4 bases and J by 3 bases, 7 bases remained unmatched. Germline CDR1 and CDR2: SGHRS and YFSETQ. Assay used: immunoSEQ multiplex PCR; TCRdb lists only in-frame clones, some missing. The repertoire holds around 300,000 clones, 75% to 90% seen once, with about 10% in the top ten.

This receptor was obtained from a person aged 18-65 years who received the Ad26.COV2.S COVID-19 vaccine or a placebo. The rearrangement joins TRBV5-1 to TRBJ1-1, with 9 bases identical to TRBD1. The sample consisted of peripheral blood, taken in a trial of Ad26.COV2.S vaccine versus placebo. CDR3 amino acids: CASSPGTGKDTEAFF. CDR3 in DNA: TGCGCCAGCAGCCCGGGGACAGGGAAAGACACTGAAGCTTTCTTT.